This T cell receptor (beta chain) is drawn from a study of shared clonotypes between healthy human individuals. Study-level results: Around 5% was the fraction of naive CD4 clonotypes found shared across a handful of donors. Against clonotypes common to all four donors, non-shared ones had lower generation probabilities.

Measured with immunoSEQ multiplex PCR; TCRdb has only the in-frame clones, and not every one. The table records 980,000 or so clones, 76% of them present only once. With 11 bases removed from V and 6 bases from J, the gap between germline ends came to 16 bases. The CDR3 is 13 residues long. Germline lookup yields CDR1 SEHNR and CDR2 FQNEAQ (reference sequence). A word on this clone: What it binds is not known.

The chain combines TRBV7-9 with TRBJ2-2, with a possible D match to TRBD2 (5 bases). Sample: memory CD4+ T cells sorted from blood. Subset described: CD45RA-negative fraction. The TCR comes from a man between 18 and 29 years old in good health. The CDR3 nucleotides are TGTGCCTCCGGAGCGGAGGCACCCGGGGAGCTGTTTTTT. Translation: CASGAEAPGELFF.